Below, one T cell receptor beta chain is given with its context. Its antigen target is currently unknown. The data belong to a study of T cells expressing NK-cell markers (dated by TCRdb to the early 2020s). Study-wide context: Three sorted T-cell subsets (CD3+CD56+NKG2C+, CD3+CD56+NKG2C- and CD3+CD56-NKG2C+) from 8 or 9 donors had their TCR beta-chain repertoires profiled. Seven of the eight sequenced donors were HCMV-seropositive and one was HCMV-seronegative. Illumina HiSeq 2000/2500, MiSeq or NextSeq was used to sequence libraries as 2 x 150 bp reads. Randomly selected healthy volunteers, three men and five women, were used as the eight sequenced donors.

The sample was run on an Illumina HiSeq 2000. TCR beta cDNA libraries were prepared using 5'RACE template switching, which introduced a universal primer site and unique molecular identifiers. cDNA synthesis was primed from the TCR beta constant segment, followed by two successive PCR amplification steps. From the authors' description of their analysis: MIGEC was used to demultiplex reads and group the reads by UMI, and MiTCR was used to assemble and quantify clonotypes. To exclude erroneous sequences, only TCR cDNA sequences supported by at least two reads were retained. The tcR package was used for downstream repertoire analysis, and clonotypes were matched across fractions by CDR3 nucleotide sequence plus V segment. VDJmatch was used to annotate antigen specificity against VDJdb, with one amino acid substitution allowed in CDR3. The reads went through TCRdb reprocessing, and each CDR3 protein sequence gets one entry with no DNA. These V and J calls originate from TCRdb's pipeline instead of the authors' own analysis. This sample's clone table shows about 550,000 distinct CDR3 sequences. Roughly 3.4% of the sample rests with the top ten.

What the authors observed across the whole study: Those dominant clonotypes were again the most abundant among CD3+CD56-NKG2C+ cells in four donors, at about 25-65%. In over 5 donors, the dominant CD3+CD56+NKG2C+ clonotypes were among the top 10 CD8+ clonotypes and accounted for about 1.0-7.5% of CD8+ T cells. It remained unclear whether the expanded NKG2C-expressing T cell clones were specific for HCMV antigens.

Spanning cysteine to phenylalanine, the CDR3 consists of 19 amino acids. The protein alone is recorded here. From the germline V gene (reference sequence), CDR1 is SGHAT and CDR2 is FQDESV. A commercial ELISA kit detecting HCMV-specific IgG in serum was used to determine HCMV serostatus. Ficoll density gradient centrifugation was used to isolate peripheral blood mononuclear cells from blood. Sequencing used blood T cells: a sorted CD56 or NKG2C T cell subset, CD4+ or CD8+ T cells, or bulk PBMC T cells (not recorded which). This sequence was found in a man aged 18 to 29 in good health. Donor details come from another sample of the same person, matched by shared clones. The chain was built from TRBV11-1 and TRBJ2-1; TCRdb's D gene call, TRBD2, goes unchecked for lack of DNA. The CDR3 here reads CASSPSGLAGSLTHNEQFF. Beyond the CDR3, the reference TRBV11-1 and TRBJ2-1 genes provide the residues; the full variable domain reads: EAEVAQSPRYKITEKSQAVAFWCDPISGHATLYWYRQILGQGPELLVQFQDESVVDDSQLPKDRFSAERLKGVDSTLKIQPAELGDSAMYLCASSPSGLAGSLTHNEQFFGPGTRLTVL.